This T cell receptor beta chain was captured in a study of CD4+ T cells in melanoma. The repertoire was sequenced with immunoSEQ multiplex PCR; TCRdb's copy has only in-frame clones and lacks some. The table shows about 50,000 clones, with nearly 90% occurring only once. CDR1 is MDHEN, CDR2 SYDVKM, per germline. J lost 3 bases, V lost 5 bases, and 3 bases had no gene match. The CDR3 is 13 amino acids. Sequenced input: peripheral blood. V and J are TRBV28 and TRBJ2-7; 8 positions match TRBD1. The origin of this receptor is a human donor with melanoma. CDR3 sequence reads: CASSAGGRYEQYF. CDR3 DNA: TGTGCCAGCAGTGCAGGGGGCCGCTACGAGCAGTACTTC.